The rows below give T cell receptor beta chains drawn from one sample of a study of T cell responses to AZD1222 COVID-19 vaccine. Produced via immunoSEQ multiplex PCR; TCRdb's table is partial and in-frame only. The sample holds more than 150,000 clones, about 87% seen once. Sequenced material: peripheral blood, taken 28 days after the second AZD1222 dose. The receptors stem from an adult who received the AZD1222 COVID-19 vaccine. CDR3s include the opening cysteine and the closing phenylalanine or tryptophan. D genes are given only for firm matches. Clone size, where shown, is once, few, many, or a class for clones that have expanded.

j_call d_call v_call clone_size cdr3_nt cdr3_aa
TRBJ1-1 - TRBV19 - TGTGCCAGTAGTCCACTAGGGGAGGGGAACACTGAAGCTTTCTTT CASSPLGEGNTEAFF
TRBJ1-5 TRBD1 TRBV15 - TGTGCCACCAGCGACAGGGCTAGCAATCAGCCCCAGCATTTT CATSDRASNQPQHF
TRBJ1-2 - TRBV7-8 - TGTGCCAGCAGCTTAGGTCAGCATTTCTATGGCTACACCTTC CASSLGQHFYGYTF
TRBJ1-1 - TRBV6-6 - TGTGCCAGCAGTTCCCGAGAAGGGTCCACTGAAGCTTTCTTT CASSSREGSTEAFF
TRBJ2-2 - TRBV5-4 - TGTGCCAGCAGCCCTATGACTAGTGGGGGGCCCGGGGAGCTGTTTTTT CASSPMTSGGPGELFF
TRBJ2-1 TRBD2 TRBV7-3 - TGTGCCAGCAGCCCCTACACTGGGACTAGTAAAAATGAGCAGTTCTTC CASSPYTGTSKNEQFF
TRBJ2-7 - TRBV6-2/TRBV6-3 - TGTGCCAGCAGTTTGGGGCGGTCCTACGAGCAGTACTTC CASSLGRSYEQYF
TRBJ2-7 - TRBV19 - TGTGCCAGTAGTAATACCTACGAGCAGTACTTC CASSNTYEQYF
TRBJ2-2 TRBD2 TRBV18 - TGTGCCAGCTCACCCCTTGACGGGGGGGCGATCACCGGGGAGCTGTTTTTT CASSPLDGGAITGELFF
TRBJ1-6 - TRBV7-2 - TGTGCCAGCAGCTTAACGGGGGAATCACCCCTCCACTTT CASSLTGESPLHF
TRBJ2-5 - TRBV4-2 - TGTGCCAGCAGCGGCCGCGCCTCCCTGGCCGGGGACCAAGAGACCCAGTACTTC CASSGRASLAGDQETQYF
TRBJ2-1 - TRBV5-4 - TGTGCCAGCAGCTTGGACCGGAGCTCCTACAATGAGCAGTTCTTC CASSLDRSSYNEQFF
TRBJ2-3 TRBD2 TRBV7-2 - TGTGCCAGCAGCTTTATGGCTAGCGGGGATACGCAGTATTTT CASSFMASGDTQYF
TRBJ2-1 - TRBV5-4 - TGTGCCAGCAGCCCGGGACTTAGCAATGAGCAGTTCTTC CASSPGLSNEQFF
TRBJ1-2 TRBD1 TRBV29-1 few TGCAGCGTCTCGATTACCGACAGGGTGGGTGGCTACACCTTC CSVSITDRVGGYTF
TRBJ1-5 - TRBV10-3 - TGTGCCATCAGTGAGCTTAATCAGCCCCAGCATTTT CAISELNQPQHF
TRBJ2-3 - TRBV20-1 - TGCAGTGCTTTGTCGGCAGATACGCAGTATTTT CSALSADTQYF
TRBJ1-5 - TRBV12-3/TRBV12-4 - TGTGCCAGCAGCTTATCAGGGGCCCAGCCCCAGCATTTT CASSLSGAQPQHF
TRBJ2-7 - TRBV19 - TGTGCCAGTAAGGTAGCAGGGGCCTACGAGCAGTACTTC CASKVAGAYEQYF
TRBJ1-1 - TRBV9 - TGTGCCAGCAGCGTAGGGCCGGGGGGGACTGAAGCTTTCTTT CASSVGPGGTEAFF
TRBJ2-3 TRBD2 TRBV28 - TGTGCCAGCAGCGAACTAGCGGAGATCACAGATACGCAGTATTTT CASSELAEITDTQYF
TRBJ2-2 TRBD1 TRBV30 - TGTGCCCTTACCGGGACAGGGAACACCGGGGAGCTGTTTTTT CALTGTGNTGELFF
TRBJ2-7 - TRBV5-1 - TGCGCCAGCAGCGCGGGTTCTTCCTACGAGCAGTACTTC CASSAGSSYEQYF
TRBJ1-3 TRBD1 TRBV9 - TGTGCCAGCAGCGTAGAAGACAGGGCCCTCTCTGGAAACACCATATATTTT CASSVEDRALSGNTIYF
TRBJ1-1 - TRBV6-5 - TGTGCCAGCAGTTACTCAGGGGCCAACCCTGAAGCTTTCTTT CASSYSGANPEAFF
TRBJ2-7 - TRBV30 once TGTGCCTGGGCCTCCCGGGACGTCAACGAGCAGTACTTC CAWASRDVNEQYF
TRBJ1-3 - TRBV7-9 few TGTGCCAGCAGCCCGAGGACCGGGGCTGGAAACACCATATATTTT CASSPRTGAGNTIYF
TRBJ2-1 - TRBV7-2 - TGTGCCAGCAGCTCAACAGGGAGGCCGAAGCAGTTCTTC CASSSTGRPKQFF
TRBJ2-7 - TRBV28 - TGTGCCAGCACCCTATCAAAGGCAGGGGGGCACGGGGAGCAGTACTTC CASTLSKAGGHGEQYF
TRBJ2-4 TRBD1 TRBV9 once TGTGCCAGCAGCGTAGGAGGGGGCCAGGGTAGGGACATTCAGTACTTC CASSVGGGQGRDIQYF
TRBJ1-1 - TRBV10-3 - TGTGCCATCAGTCTTGGACAGCAGAACACTGAAGCTTTCTTT CAISLGQQNTEAFF
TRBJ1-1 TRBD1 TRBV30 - TGTGCCTGGGGCAGGGGGCGGGACACTGAAGCTTTCTTT CAWGRGRDTEAFF
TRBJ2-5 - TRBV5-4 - TGTGCCAGCAGCTTGGAGAGGAGGGGTGGGACCCAGTACTTC CASSLERRGGTQYF
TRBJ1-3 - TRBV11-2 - TGTGCCAGCAGCCCAGACCGCGCGGCCAGGACCATATATTTT CASSPDRAARTIYF
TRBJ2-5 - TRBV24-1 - TGTGCCACCAGTGATTTGCGTTTGGAGACCCAGTACTTC CATSDLRLETQYF
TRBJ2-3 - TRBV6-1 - TGTGCCAGCAGCCGGTCCGGGACTTCGGCAGATACGCAGTATTTT CASSRSGTSADTQYF
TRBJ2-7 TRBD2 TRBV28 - TGTGCCAGCACACCTAGCGGGAGTGCCTACGAGCAGTACTTC CASTPSGSAYEQYF
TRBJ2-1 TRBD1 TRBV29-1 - TGCAGCGGGGACAGGGGGATAAACAATGAGCAGTTCTTC CSGDRGINNEQFF
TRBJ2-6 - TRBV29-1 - TGCAGCGTTGATGTACAAGGGGCCAACGTCCTGACTTTC CSVDVQGANVLTF
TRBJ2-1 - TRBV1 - TGCACCAGCAGGGGGGTTCCTGAGCAGTTCTTC CTSRGVPEQFF
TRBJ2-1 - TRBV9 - TGTGCCAGCAGCGTAGGAGGTGGGGGACACAATGAGCAGTTCTTC CASSVGGGGHNEQFF
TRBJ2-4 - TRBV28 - TGTGCCAGCAGACCCCCCGGGGCCAAAAACATTCAGTACTTC CASRPPGAKNIQYF
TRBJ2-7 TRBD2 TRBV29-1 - TGCAGCGTCGCCGTTGGGGGGGGTAGCTACGAGCAGTACTTC CSVAVGGGSYEQYF
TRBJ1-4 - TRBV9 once TGTGCCAGCAGCGTAGCTTCGGGGGGTATGGGAGAAAAACTGTTTTTT CASSVASGGMGEKLFF
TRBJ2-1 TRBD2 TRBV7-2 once TGTGCCAGCAGCTTAGGGGGCGGGAGGGCCAGTAATGAGCAGTTCTTC CASSLGGGRASNEQFF
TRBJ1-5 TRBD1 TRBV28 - TGTGCCAGCAGTTTATCGGGGGCAGGGGGGAATCAGCCCCAGCATTTT CASSLSGAGGNQPQHF
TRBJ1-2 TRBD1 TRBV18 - TGTGCCAGCTCACCACCGGACAGGGCTGATGGCTACACCTTC CASSPPDRADGYTF
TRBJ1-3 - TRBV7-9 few TGTGCCAGCAGCCGCAGGGACTTAGGGGGAAACACCATATATTTT CASSRRDLGGNTIYF
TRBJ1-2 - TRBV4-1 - TGCGCCAGCACCCCCGAAGGGTTGCAGATGAACTATGGCTACACCTTC CASTPEGLQMNYGYTF
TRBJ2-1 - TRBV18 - TGTGCCAGCTCACCCCTGGCGGGAACCTACAATGAGCAGTTCTTC CASSPLAGTYNEQFF
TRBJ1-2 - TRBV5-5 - TGTGCCAGCAGCTTGTCCGACAACTATGGCTACACCTTC CASSLSDNYGYTF
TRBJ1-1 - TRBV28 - TGTGCCAGCAGTTCCCTGGGGACTGAAGCTTTCTTT CASSSLGTEAFF
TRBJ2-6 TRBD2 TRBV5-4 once TGTGCCAGCAGCCCTGGACTAGCGGGAGGAGGAGGGGCCAACGTCCTGACTTTC CASSPGLAGGGGANVLTF